This paragraph reports one T cell receptor beta chain. This entry comes from a study of blood T cell repertoires in COVID-19. Study summary: Some COVID-19 samples were acute and others convalescent; all came from the United States, Italy and Spain. T cells, B-cell-depleted T cells, or PBMCs supplied cDNA or gDNA.

Per the germline V gene, CDR1 is LGHNA and CDR2 is YSLEER. V was pared by 0 bases and J by 4 bases, with 11 bases of the junction left unmatched. CDR3 length equals 17 residues. The protocol was immunoSEQ multiplex PCR, while the TCRdb copy is restricted to in-frame clones and leaves out a portion. The data contain about 320,000 clones, roughly 90% of them singletons. The rearrangement links TRBV4-3 to TRBJ1-2; 7 nucleotides agree with TRBD1. Sequencing was done on a sample of PBMCs or T cells enriched from blood (not recorded which). The source of this sequence is a man in his fifties or sixties who had recovered from COVID-19. The CDR3 loop reads CASSQEGVRQGSYGYTF. The CDR3 nucleotides are TGCGCCAGCAGCCAAGAAGGCGTACGACAGGGTTCCTATGGCTACACCTTC.